This TCR beta chain was recorded in a study of CD8+ T cells in alopecia areata. Details on this clone: Its antigen is unidentified.

General study points: Scalp repertoires also include resident alphabeta T cells from normal skin.

Sequencing templates came from extracted RNA that was reverse transcribed into cDNA. This table comes from immunoSEQ multiplex PCR, and its TCRdb copy is limited to in-frame clones, with some not included. Seen here are some 130,000 clones, roughly 61% observed once, and the top ten hold about 6%. The sample in question was CD4+ T cells sorted from blood, obtained at week 0. The sequence derives from a human donor with alopecia areata.

CDR3: CSVRQAANTGELFF. DNA of the CDR3: TGCAGCGTTCGACAGGCAGCGAACACCGGGGAGCTGTTTTTT. V is TRBV29-1 and J is TRBJ2-2, with D maybe TRBD1 (6 bases). The CDR3 spans 14 residues. Per the germline V gene, CDR1 is SQVTM and CDR2 is ANQGSEA. Between the trimmed V and J ends, which lost 5 bases and 0 bases, there was a span of 10 bases.